This T cell receptor (beta chain) was documented in a study of blood T cell repertoires in COVID-19. Study details: The origin of the acute and convalescent COVID-19 samples was the United States, Italy and Spain.

V was cut by 2 bases and J by 6 bases, with 9 bases left in between. Germline CDR1 is MNHEY and CDR2 is SMNVEV (reference sequence). The CDR3 spans 13 residues. How the authors handled the data: From reference gene primer amplification, estimates of nucleated cell counts were derived. Libraries were prepared by immunoSEQ multiplex PCR; TCRdb keeps only in-frame clonotypes and omits some of them. V and J calls and clone size are given by that table; D and trimming were obtained from the DNA. The sample holds 250,000 to 350,000 clones; roughly 87% are singletons and the top ten take around 1%. Recovered participants had two consecutive negative NP/OP PCR tests, healthcare professional clearance, or symptom resolution.

The source of this sequence is a young woman who had recovered from COVID-19. Sequenced material: PBMCs or T cells enriched from blood (not recorded which). The V call is TRBV27, the J call TRBJ2-3, with D unresolved. The CDR3 sequence is CASSLAVRDTQYF. The CDR3 DNA reads TGTGCCAGCAGTTTAGCTGTCAGGGATACGCAGTATTTT.